These T cell receptor beta chains were read from a single sample in a study of beta chain features in type 1 diabetes. Repertoires were generated with immunoSEQ multiplex PCR, while TCRdb's copy carries only in-frame clones and drops some. The sample shows 250,000 to 350,000 clones, around 15% of them seen only once. Material for sequencing was central memory CD4+ T cells from blood. The receptors were gathered from a man aged 30 to 39 in good health. Each CDR3 is given with its conserved first and last residue. Each record gives: J gene, clone size, D gene, V gene, CDR3 protein, CDR3 DNA. D genes are given only for firm matches. Only some rows state a clone size, as once, few, many or a class for expanded clones.

j_gene: TRBJ2-7
abundance: few
d_gene: -
v_gene: TRBV19
CDR3aa: CASSINGGRDEQYF
CDR3nt: TGTGCCAGTAGTATAAATGGCGGAAGGGACGAGCAGTACTTC

j_gene: TRBJ1-2
abundance: many
d_gene: -
v_gene: TRBV28
CDR3aa: CAPPGGYTF
CDR3nt: TGTGCTCCTCCGGGGGGCTACACCTTC

j_gene: TRBJ2-5
abundance: once
d_gene: -
v_gene: TRBV11-2
CDR3aa: CASSSTPLATQETQYF
CDR3nt: TGTGCCAGCAGCTCGACCCCTCTAGCGACCCAAGAGACCCAGTACTTC

j_gene: TRBJ1-6
abundance: -
d_gene: -
v_gene: TRBV4-3
CDR3aa: CASSQGQSNSPLHF
CDR3nt: TGCGCCAGCAGCCAAGGACAGTCTAATTCACCCCTCCACTTT

j_gene: TRBJ1-1
abundance: -
d_gene: -
v_gene: TRBV5-1
CDR3aa: CASSLAGITEAFF
CDR3nt: TGCGCCAGCAGCTTGGCCGGGATCACTGAAGCTTTCTTT

j_gene: TRBJ2-7
abundance: many
d_gene: -
v_gene: TRBV10-3
CDR3aa: CAISESEREQYF
CDR3nt: TGTGCCATCAGTGAGTCTGAGCGGGAGCAGTACTTC

j_gene: TRBJ1-1
abundance: many
d_gene: -
v_gene: TRBV28
CDR3aa: CASSPNDLSQAFF
CDR3nt: TGTGCCAGCAGTCCAAATGACCTATCTCAAGCTTTCTTT

j_gene: TRBJ2-1
abundance: few
d_gene: -
v_gene: TRBV6-5
CDR3aa: CASSESGVNEQFF
CDR3nt: TGTGCCAGCAGTGAATCAGGGGTTAATGAGCAGTTCTTC

j_gene: TRBJ2-1
abundance: -
d_gene: -
v_gene: TRBV2
CDR3aa: CASSMDRDNEQFF
CDR3nt: TGTGCCAGCAGCATGGACCGCGACAATGAGCAGTTCTTC

j_gene: TRBJ2-7
abundance: -
d_gene: TRBD2
v_gene: TRBV18
CDR3aa: CASSPQRASGGPEQYF
CDR3nt: TGTGCCAGCTCACCACAACGGGCTAGCGGGGGGCCCGAGCAGTACTTC

j_gene: TRBJ2-5
abundance: many
d_gene: -
v_gene: TRBV7-8
CDR3aa: CASSLANGQVQETQYF
CDR3nt: TGTGCCAGCAGCTTAGCGAACGGACAAGTCCAAGAGACCCAGTACTTC

j_gene: TRBJ2-3
abundance: many
d_gene: -
v_gene: TRBV5-1
CDR3aa: CASSSQSLRSDTQYF
CDR3nt: TGCGCCAGCAGCTCACAAAGCTTACGATCCGATACGCAGTATTTT

j_gene: TRBJ2-3
abundance: -
d_gene: -
v_gene: TRBV11-2
CDR3aa: CASSLNSVGNTDTQYF
CDR3nt: TGTGCCAGCAGCTTAAATAGTGTAGGAAACACAGATACGCAGTATTTT

j_gene: TRBJ2-2
abundance: few
d_gene: TRBD2
v_gene: TRBV7-6
CDR3aa: CASSSLLAGGPIGELFF
CDR3nt: TGTGCCAGCAGCTCACTTTTAGCGGGAGGGCCGATCGGGGAGCTGTTTTTT

j_gene: TRBJ2-1
abundance: few
d_gene: TRBD2
v_gene: TRBV6-1
CDR3aa: CASSLAGVSTEQFF
CDR3nt: TGTGCCAGCAGTCTAGCGGGAGTATCGACGGAGCAGTTCTTC

j_gene: TRBJ1-1
abundance: few
d_gene: -
v_gene: TRBV6-5
CDR3aa: CASSRTRNTEAFF
CDR3nt: TGTGCCAGCAGCAGAACAAGGAACACTGAAGCTTTCTTT

j_gene: TRBJ2-1
abundance: -
d_gene: TRBD2
v_gene: TRBV6-5
CDR3aa: CASSYPQRGTYNEQFF
CDR3nt: TGTGCCAGCAGTTACCCACAGCGGGGGACGTACAATGAGCAGTTCTTC

j_gene: TRBJ1-2
abundance: few
d_gene: -
v_gene: TRBV9
CDR3aa: CASSVDGDNYGYTF
CDR3nt: TGTGCCAGCAGCGTAGATGGCGATAACTATGGCTACACCTTC

j_gene: TRBJ2-5
abundance: -
d_gene: -
v_gene: TRBV7-7
CDR3aa: CASSLDRGGETQYF
CDR3nt: TGTGCCAGCAGCTTAGACAGGGGGGGAGAGACCCAGTACTTC

j_gene: TRBJ1-2
abundance: few
d_gene: TRBD1
v_gene: TRBV18
CDR3aa: CASSPNRDSHGYTF
CDR3nt: TGTGCCAGCTCACCAAACCGGGACAGTCATGGCTACACCTTC

j_gene: TRBJ1-1
abundance: -
d_gene: -
v_gene: TRBV6-5
CDR3aa: CASSRTRNTEAFF
CDR3nt: TGTGCCAGCAGCCGAACCCGGAACACTGAAGCTTTCTTT

j_gene: TRBJ2-3
abundance: few
d_gene: -
v_gene: TRBV11-3
CDR3aa: CASSFLGDTQYF
CDR3nt: TGTGCCAGCAGCTTTCTTGGGGATACGCAGTATTTT

j_gene: TRBJ2-2
abundance: -
d_gene: -
v_gene: TRBV11-2
CDR3aa: CASSSVGLNTGELFF
CDR3nt: TGTGCCAGCAGCTCAGTAGGGCTGAACACCGGGGAGCTGTTTTTT

j_gene: TRBJ1-1
abundance: many
d_gene: -
v_gene: TRBV2
CDR3aa: CASKSSPNTEAFF
CDR3nt: TGTGCCTCTAAAAGTAGCCCGAACACTGAAGCTTTCTTT

j_gene: TRBJ1-1
abundance: -
d_gene: -
v_gene: TRBV7-6
CDR3aa: CASSHSMNTEAFF
CDR3nt: TGTGCCAGCAGCCACAGTATGAACACTGAAGCTTTCTTT

j_gene: TRBJ2-2
abundance: many
d_gene: -
v_gene: TRBV7-2
CDR3aa: CASSLYRANTGELFF
CDR3nt: TGTGCCAGCAGCTTATATCGAGCGAACACCGGGGAGCTGTTTTTT

j_gene: TRBJ2-3
abundance: few
d_gene: -
v_gene: TRBV4-3
CDR3aa: CASSQDPTSDTQYF
CDR3nt: TGCGCCAGCAGCCAAGATCCGACCTCAGATACGCAGTATTTT

j_gene: TRBJ2-3
abundance: few
d_gene: -
v_gene: TRBV7-2
CDR3aa: CASSSEGLDTQYF
CDR3nt: TGTGCCAGCAGCTCCGAGGGACTAGATACGCAGTATTTT

j_gene: TRBJ1-2
abundance: -
d_gene: TRBD1
v_gene: TRBV7-2
CDR3aa: CASSLDRGNYGYTF
CDR3nt: TGTGCCAGCAGCCTGGACAGGGGCAATTATGGCTACACCTTC

j_gene: TRBJ1-1
abundance: -
d_gene: -
v_gene: TRBV6-1
CDR3aa: CASSYAGFTQAFF
CDR3nt: TGTGCCAGCAGTTATGCCGGATTCACACAAGCTTTCTTT

j_gene: TRBJ2-7
abundance: few
d_gene: -
v_gene: TRBV19
CDR3aa: CASSILAGPSYEQYF
CDR3nt: TGTGCCAGTAGTATTTTGGCGGGCCCCTCCTACGAGCAGTACTTC

j_gene: TRBJ1-2
abundance: many
d_gene: TRBD1
v_gene: TRBV9
CDR3aa: CASSASRDRAHTF
CDR3nt: TGTGCCAGCAGCGCGTCCCGGGACAGGGCGCACACCTTC

j_gene: TRBJ2-1
abundance: -
d_gene: -
v_gene: TRBV19
CDR3aa: CASSLDPYNEQFF
CDR3nt: TGTGCCAGTAGCCTGGACCCGTACAATGAGCAGTTCTTC

j_gene: TRBJ2-2
abundance: few
d_gene: TRBD1
v_gene: TRBV29-1
CDR3aa: CSVGGQGGTGELFF
CDR3nt: TGCAGCGTTGGAGGACAGGGAGGAACCGGGGAGCTGTTTTTT

j_gene: TRBJ2-5
abundance: -
d_gene: -
v_gene: TRBV6-1
CDR3aa: CASGRDTQETQYF
CDR3nt: TGTGCCAGCGGACGGGACACGCAAGAGACCCAGTACTTC

j_gene: TRBJ1-4
abundance: few
d_gene: -
v_gene: TRBV11-2
CDR3aa: CASSQRGVGEKLFF
CDR3nt: TGTGCCAGCAGCCAGCGGGGGGTTGGTGAAAAACTGTTTTTT

j_gene: TRBJ1-6
abundance: -
d_gene: -
v_gene: TRBV7-3
CDR3aa: CASSFRQADSPLHF
CDR3nt: TGTGCCAGCAGCTTTCGACAGGCGGATTCACCCCTCCACTTT

j_gene: TRBJ2-7
abundance: -
d_gene: -
v_gene: TRBV27
CDR3aa: CASSSRQVASEQYF
CDR3nt: TGTGCCAGCAGTTCCCGACAGGTTGCTTCCGAGCAGTACTTC

j_gene: TRBJ1-3
abundance: -
d_gene: -
v_gene: TRBV9
CDR3aa: CASSGFPRSGNTIYF
CDR3nt: TGTGCCAGCAGCGGATTCCCTCGCTCTGGAAACACCATATATTTT